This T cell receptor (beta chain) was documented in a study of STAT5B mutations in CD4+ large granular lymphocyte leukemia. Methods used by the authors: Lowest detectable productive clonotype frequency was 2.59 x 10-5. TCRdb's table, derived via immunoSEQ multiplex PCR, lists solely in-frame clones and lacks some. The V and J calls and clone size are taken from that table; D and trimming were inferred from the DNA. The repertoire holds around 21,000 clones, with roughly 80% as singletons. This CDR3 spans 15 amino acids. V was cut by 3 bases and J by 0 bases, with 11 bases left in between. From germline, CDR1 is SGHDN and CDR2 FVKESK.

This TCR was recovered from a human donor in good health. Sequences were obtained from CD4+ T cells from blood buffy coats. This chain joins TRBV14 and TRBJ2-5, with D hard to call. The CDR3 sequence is CASSHRDSYQETQYF. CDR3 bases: TGTGCCAGCAGCCATCGCGATTCGTACCAAGAGACCCAGTACTTC.